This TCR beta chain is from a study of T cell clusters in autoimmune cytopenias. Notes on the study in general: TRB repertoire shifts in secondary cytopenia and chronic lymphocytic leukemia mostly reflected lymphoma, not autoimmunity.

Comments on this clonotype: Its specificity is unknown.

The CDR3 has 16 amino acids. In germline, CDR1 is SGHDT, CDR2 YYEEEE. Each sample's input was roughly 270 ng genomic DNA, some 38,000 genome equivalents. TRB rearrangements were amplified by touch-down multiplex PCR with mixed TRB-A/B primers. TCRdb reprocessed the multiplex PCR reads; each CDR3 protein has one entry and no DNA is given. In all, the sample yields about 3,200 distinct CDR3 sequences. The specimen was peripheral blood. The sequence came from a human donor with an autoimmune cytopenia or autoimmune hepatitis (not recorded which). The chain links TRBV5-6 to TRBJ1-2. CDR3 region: CASSPRGTARVYGYTF. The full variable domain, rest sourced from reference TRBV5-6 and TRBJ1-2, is DAGVTQSPTHLIKTRGQQVTLRCSPKSGHDTVSWYQQALGQGPQFIFQYYEEEERQRGNFPDRFSGHQFPNYSSELNVNALLLGDSALYLCASSPRGTARVYGYTFGSGTRLTVV.